Here is one T cell receptor (beta chain) with its context. The J segment lost 2 bases and the V segment lost 10 bases, leaving 6 bases of the junction unmatched. Germline V CDR1 and CDR2: LNHDA, SQIVND (reference sequence). This CDR3 is built from 13 residues. This record belongs to a study of T cell changes during pregnancy in multiple sclerosis. Repertoires were generated with immunoSEQ multiplex PCR, while TCRdb's copy carries only in-frame clones and drops some. The sample lists approximately 53,000 clones, nearly 95% occurring once. The chain uses TRBV19 and TRBJ2-3, with 7 bases matching TRBD2. The source of this sequence is a female donor in good health, enrolled as a control in a pregnancy study. The source was CD4+ T cells from peripheral blood mononuclear cells, collected after pregnancy. CDR3 protein: CATAGVITDTQYF. CDR3 DNA: TGTGCCACCGCGGGAGTGATCACAGATACGCAGTATTTT.